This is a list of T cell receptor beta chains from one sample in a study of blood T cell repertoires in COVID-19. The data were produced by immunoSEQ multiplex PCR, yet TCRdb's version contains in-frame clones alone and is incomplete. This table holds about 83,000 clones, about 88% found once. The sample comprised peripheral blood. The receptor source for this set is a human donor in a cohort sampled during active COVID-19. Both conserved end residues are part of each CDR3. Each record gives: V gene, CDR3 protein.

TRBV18 CASSDAHGYTF
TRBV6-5 CASSPGGQVNTEAFF
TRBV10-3 CAISELNSGGELFF
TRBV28 CASSPFRTSGFEQFF
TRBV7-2 CASSQSPPRSQYF
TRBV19 CASSKGTSAYNEQFF
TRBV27 CASSIPRETGGGFVNTGELFF
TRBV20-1 CSASLRGAQETQYF
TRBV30 CAWSLGQGGGRDTQYF
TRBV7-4 CASRAGTGSEKLFF
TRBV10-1 CASSESTHGGKFYNEQFF
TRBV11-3 CASSPSGGVGATEAFF
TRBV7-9 CASTLGEGDYEQYF
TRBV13 CASSAKETQYF
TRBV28 CASSLNIANYGYTF
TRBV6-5 CASSKRQDSYEQYF
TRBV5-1 CASSLTPGTGGLSTGELFF
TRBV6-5 CASARRGSQPQHF
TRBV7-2 CASSLLFSGSGNEQFF
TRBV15 CATGGQITDTQYF
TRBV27 CASSLVAALGQLGGYTF
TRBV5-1 CASSFGTSGSYTQYF
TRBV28 CASRPHSGVYEQYF
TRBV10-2 CASRQGENEQFF
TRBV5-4 CASSFRGRGYTF
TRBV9 CASSARDSASYEQYF
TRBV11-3 CASSLPGLAGGVAKNIQYF
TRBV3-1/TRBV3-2 CASSQEESLRLAGGLDEQYF
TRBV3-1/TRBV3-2 CASSLRDPPINQPQHF
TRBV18 CASSLAGEGTEAFF
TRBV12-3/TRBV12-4 CASSLSDRGEQYF
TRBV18 CASSLGQSYEQYF
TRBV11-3 CASSLVVSQETQYF
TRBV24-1 CASGVLGTDFQETQYF
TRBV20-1 CSAGGANEQYF
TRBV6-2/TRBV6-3 CASSPAETTTDTQYF
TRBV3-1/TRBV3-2 CASSQPSLNTEAFF
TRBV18 CASQEWSSYNEQFF
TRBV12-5 CASDRGQIADTQYF
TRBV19 CASSFRTSGISNAGEQFF
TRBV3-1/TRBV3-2 CASTRQGTYEQYF
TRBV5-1 CASSLRSASETQYF
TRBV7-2 CASSPGTVDYNEQFF
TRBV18 CASSPFQREIPGELFF
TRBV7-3 CASSRSGQETQYF
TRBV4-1 CASSDRLAGGPGQETQYF
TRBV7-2 CASSPGTGVTEAFF
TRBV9 CASSVHRVQSPLHF
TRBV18 CASSPGLYNEQFF
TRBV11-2 CASSLVGSGRGYNEQFF
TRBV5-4 CASSSKAGRDTGELFF